The text below deals with one T cell receptor beta chain. This record belongs to a study of blood T cell repertoires in COVID-19. For the study at large: Italy, Spain and the United States were the sources of the convalescent and acute COVID-19 samples. The cDNA or gDNA used as material had been derived from T cells, B-cell-depleted T cells, or PBMCs.

The germline V gene encodes CDR1 SGHTA and CDR2 FQGNSA. The CDR3 extends over 15 amino acids. V lost 3 bases, J lost 4 bases, and 14 bases lay in between. As handled by the study authors: Estimation of nucleated cell counts was performed using reference gene primer amplification. Here immunoSEQ multiplex PCR was the method, and the copy in TCRdb shows in-frame clones only, minus some. V, J and clone size are taken as reported in that table, and D and trimming were inferred from the DNA itself. This table has more than 250,000 clones, 80% to 90% appearing once. Specimen: peripheral blood. The rearrangement uses TRBV7-2 and TRBJ2-3, with D maybe TRBD2 (6 bases). The TCR was taken from a woman aged 45-60 years with acute or convalescent COVID-19. The DNA of the CDR3 is TGTGCCAGCAGCTTTGATTGGGGGGACGCAGATACGCAGTATTTT. Its translation is CASSFDWGDADTQYF.